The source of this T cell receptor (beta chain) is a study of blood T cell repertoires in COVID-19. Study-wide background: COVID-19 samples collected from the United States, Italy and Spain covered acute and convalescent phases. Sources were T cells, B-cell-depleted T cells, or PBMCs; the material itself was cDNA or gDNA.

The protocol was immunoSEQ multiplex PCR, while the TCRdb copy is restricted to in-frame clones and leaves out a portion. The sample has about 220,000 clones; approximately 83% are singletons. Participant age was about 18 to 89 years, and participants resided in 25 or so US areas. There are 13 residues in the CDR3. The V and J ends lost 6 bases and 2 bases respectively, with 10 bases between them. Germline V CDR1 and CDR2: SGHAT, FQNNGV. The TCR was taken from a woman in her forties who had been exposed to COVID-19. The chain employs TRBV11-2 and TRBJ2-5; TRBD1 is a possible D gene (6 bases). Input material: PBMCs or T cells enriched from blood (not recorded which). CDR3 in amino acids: CASRRQVQETQYF. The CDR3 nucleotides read TGTGCCAGCAGGCGACAGGTACAAGAGACCCAGTACTTC.